This section outlines one TCR beta chain sequence together with its context. Per the authors' pipeline: Estimation of nucleated cell counts relied on the amplification of reference gene primers. TCRdb's table, derived via immunoSEQ multiplex PCR, lists solely in-frame clones and lacks some. V and J calls and clone size are those listed in that table; D and trimming were worked out from the DNA. The table records approximately 200,000 clones, roughly 87% of them present only once. The ends were cut back, 5 bases at V and 0 bases at J, with 14 bases in the middle. The CDR3 is 16 amino acids. CDR1 and CDR2 from the germline V gene are SGHVS and FQNEAQ. These data belong to a study of blood T cell repertoires in COVID-19. Looking at the study overall: Sources were T cells, B-cell-depleted T cells, or PBMCs; the material itself was cDNA or gDNA.

Adults between about 18 and 89 years of age took part from approximately 24 US areas. The chain carries TRBV7-8 and TRBJ1-5; TRBD1 is a possible D gene (5 bases). Sequenced sample: PBMCs or T cells enriched from blood (not recorded which). The clonotype was recovered from a middle-aged woman with acute COVID-19. The CDR3 sequence: CASSLTGAYSNQPQHF. CDR3 DNA: TGTGCCAGCAGCCTAACAGGCGCTTATAGCAATCAGCCCCAGCATTTT. The variable domain in full, completed from reference TRBV7-8 and TRBJ1-5, reads GAGVSQSPRYKVAKRGQDVALRCDPISGHVSLFWYQQALGQGPEFLTYFQNEAQLDKSGLPSDRFFAERPEGSVSTLKIQRTQQEDSAVYLCASSLTGAYSNQPQHFGDGTRLSIL.